Listed here are 2 T cell receptor beta chains from one sample, sequenced in a study of blood T cell repertoires in COVID-19. The assay was immunoSEQ multiplex PCR, and TCRdb's table has in-frame clones only and misses some. The data hold about 57,000 clones, with approximately 78% observed a single time. The sequencing sample was made of peripheral blood. These receptors were collected from a woman older than 75 with acute or convalescent COVID-19.

This clone showed up just a few times. The chain links TRBV5-4 to TRBJ2-3, with D possibly TRBD2 on 5 matching bases. The CDR3 spans 13 residues. The V gene lost 2 bases and the J gene lost 5 bases, with 9 bases spanning the gap. The germline V gene has CDR1 SGHNT and CDR2 YYREEE (reference sequence). The DNA of the CDR3 is TGTGCCAGCAGCTTAGAACGGGGAGATACGCAGTATTTT. Protein: CASSLERGDTQYF.

The chain combines TRBV29-1 with TRBJ1-2; TRBD1 matches 9 bases. The V and J ends lost 4 bases and 8 bases, in that order; junction bases with no gene match: 5. The CDR3 is 12 residues long. Germline assignment: CDR1 SQVTM and CDR2 ANQGSEA. The CDR3 sequence: CSVGDRARGYTF. The DNA for the CDR3 is TGCAGCGTTGGGGACAGGGCGCGGGGCTACACCTTC.